The source of this TCR beta chain is a study of tumor and adjacent non-tumor tissue in lung cancer. Across the whole study: The patients, about nine men and 4 to 6 women, were roughly 30 to 80 with stage I to III disease.

Study outcomes and limitations: Patients with more diverse tumor TCRs had worse survival.

CDR1 and CDR2 (germline): MNHNS, SASEGT. CDR3 size: 18 residues. The template was RNA from unsorted bulk tissue. The library came from three nested PCR rounds adapted from ARM-PCR protocols. TCRdb re-called the multiplex PCR reads with MiXCR, one entry per CDR3 protein. The table records 95,000 to 150,000 distinct CDR3 sequences, about 66% of them present only once. Concerning this clonotype: Its antigen is still unknown. Its ends do not fully match the called genes, so a read error is possible.

Sequencing input: lung tumor tissue. The sequence came from a man aged 30 to 45 with non-small cell lung cancer. This sequence joins TRBV6-1 and TRBJ2-3; tentative D call: TRBD2 (7 bases). The CDR3 region is CASSEIGGRSSRTDAQYF. As DNA, the CDR3 is TGTGCCAGCAGTGAAATCGGGGGGCGATCCTCCCGCACAGATGCGCAGTATTTT.